This T cell receptor beta chain was recovered during a study of blood T cell repertoires in COVID-19. Study in general: T cells, B-cell-depleted T cells, or PBMCs supplied cDNA or gDNA.

Authors' processing steps: Nucleated cell counts were estimated from reference gene primer amplification. Clones were sequenced by immunoSEQ multiplex PCR, and TCRdb holds only the in-frame ones, with some missing. Clonal size and the V and J genes are those of that table, whereas D and trimming came from the DNA. The top ten clones hold less than 6.5% of a sample with about 87,000 clones, around 90% of them seen once. V lost 3 bases to trimming and J lost 5 bases; unmatched junction nucleotides: 3. Per germline, CDR1 MNHNS and CDR2 SASEGT. The CDR3 runs to 14 residues. Material: peripheral blood. The chain combines TRBV6-1 with TRBJ1-2, with TRBD1 matching over 10 bases. The receptor's source is a man aged 35 to 55 with acute or convalescent COVID-19. The CDR3 DNA follows: TGTGCCAGCAGTGATGCGGGACAGGGGTATGGCTACACCTTC. Translated, it gives CASSDAGQGYGYTF.